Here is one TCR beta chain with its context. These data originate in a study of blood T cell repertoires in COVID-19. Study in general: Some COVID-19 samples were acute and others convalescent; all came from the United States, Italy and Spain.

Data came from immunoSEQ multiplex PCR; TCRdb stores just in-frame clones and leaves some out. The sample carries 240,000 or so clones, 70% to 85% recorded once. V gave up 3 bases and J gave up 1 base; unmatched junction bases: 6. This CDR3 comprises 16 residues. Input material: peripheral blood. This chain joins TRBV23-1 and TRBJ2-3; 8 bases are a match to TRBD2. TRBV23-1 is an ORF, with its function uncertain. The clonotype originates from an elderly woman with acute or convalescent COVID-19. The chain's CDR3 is CASSHEREGRTDTQYF. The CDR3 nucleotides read TGCGCCAGCAGTCACGAACGGGAGGGGCGCACAGATACGCAGTATTTT.